This T cell receptor (beta chain) was identified during a study of cytomegalovirus exposure and HLA in healthy donors. Here immunoSEQ multiplex PCR was the method, and the copy in TCRdb shows in-frame clones only, minus some. The table shows 170,000 or so clones, with roughly four fifths occurring only once. Findings of the study overall: Generally TCR sequences proved uncommon, though certain public TCRs appeared in numerous donors.

Points on this clone: Antigen unknown.

Deletions cut 6 bases from V and 5 bases from J, with 14 bases between. Germline V lookup: CDR1 SNHLY, CDR2 FYNNEI. CDR3 length: 15 residues. The sample consisted of PBMCs. The genes are TRBV2 and TRBJ1-6; the D is unclear. This TCR was recovered from a woman between 18 and 29 years old in good health and CMV-seropositive. DNA of the CDR3: TGTGCCAGCAGCCCCAGGAGGGCCGATAATTCACCCCTCCACTTT. It translates to CASSPRRADNSPLHF.